This T cell receptor beta chain emerged from a study of blood T cell repertoires in COVID-19. On the study more broadly: Samples taken during acute and convalescent COVID-19 were collected in the United States, Italy and Spain. PBMCs, B-cell-depleted T cells, or T cells provided the cDNA or gDNA that made up the material.

CDR1 and CDR2 (germline): SGHAT, FQNNGV. The CDR3 is 12 residues long. The V end was cut by 0 bases, the J end by 7 bases, with 4 bases between. Per the original data handling: From reference gene primer amplification, estimates of nucleated cell counts were derived. This table comes from immunoSEQ multiplex PCR, and its TCRdb copy is limited to in-frame clones, with some not included. V and J calls and clone size follow that table, whereas D and trimming were derived from the DNA. The top ten clones hold 9.5% to 15% of a sample with under 150,000 clones, about 83% of them seen once. The chain uses TRBV11-2 and TRBJ2-1; D remains unclear. This TCR derives from a human donor in a cohort sampled during active COVID-19. The sample consisted of peripheral blood. Written as DNA, the CDR3 is TGTGCCAGCAGCTTAGATATGAATGAGCAGTTCTTC. The encoded protein is CASSLDMNEQFF.